A selection of T cell receptor beta chains follows, all from one sample in a study of CD8 T cells in ankylosing spondylitis. MiXCR was run by TCRdb on the 5' RACE reads, yielding one entry per CDR3 protein. This sample has fewer than 550,000 distinct CDR3 sequences, with approximately 5.3% found just once. The specimen sequenced was blood, either unsorted or a sorted T cell fraction (not recorded which). The receptor source for this set is a male donor with ankylosing spondylitis. Both conserved end residues are trimmed from each CDR3. The order of the fields is CDR3 protein, clone size, J gene, V gene. Clone size is given for some rows only: seen once, a few or many times, or a class if the clone is expanded.

ASRRGARTEAF many TRBJ1-1 TRBV28
ASSVALASSGNTIY many TRBJ1-3 TRBV9
SAGRQDSYEQY many TRBJ2-7 TRBV20-1
SSAFVDTEAF many TRBJ1-1 TRBV29-1
ASSVRGQGYT many TRBJ1-2 TRBV7-3
ASSHGTYRGTQY - TRBJ2-3 TRBV13
ASSQVEGFVAVVEAF few TRBJ1-1 TRBV4-1
SGTARLRASLYNEQF many TRBJ2-1 TRBV20-1
SATTGVSSGNTIY many TRBJ1-3 TRBV29-1
ASSTRPGTGPFSGNTIY many TRBJ1-3 TRBV11-1
ASSFAHYEQY many TRBJ2-7 TRBV5-6
ASSPAGDRQETQY many TRBJ2-5 TRBV27
AWTSGANVLT many TRBJ2-6 TRBV30
ASSQDGSSVYEKLF - TRBJ1-4 TRBV4-1
ASSQDVRGGQKTQY - TRBJ2-5 TRBV4-1
SASRDGYEQY many TRBJ2-7 TRBV20-1
SARDTQRSNNEQF few TRBJ2-1 TRBV20-1
SASRASLNTEAF many TRBJ1-1 TRBV20-1
ASSRWTANTGELF - TRBJ2-2 TRBV6-2/TRBV6-3
ASSRHTGELF many TRBJ2-2 TRBV6-5
ASTSRGEAF many TRBJ1-1 TRBV13
SVAPNYGYT many TRBJ1-2 TRBV29-1
ASSVDIYRAEAF many TRBJ1-1 TRBV7-9
ASSLEPGVFESTDTQY many TRBJ2-3 TRBV11-2
ASSWDPSYNEQF many TRBJ2-1 TRBV5-1
ASSPQGAGELF many TRBJ2-2 TRBV6-1
ASRGAGSYNEQF many TRBJ2-1 TRBV6-2/TRBV6-3
ASSVYRDGEQF few TRBJ2-1 TRBV7-3
ASSRTSGEETQY many TRBJ2-5 TRBV27
ASSYRGENSPLH few TRBJ1-6 TRBV6-2/TRBV6-3
ASSARGMRYNEQF few TRBJ2-1 TRBV9
AWSPFSGGYEQY few TRBJ2-7 TRBV30
SLTPGQYQETQY - TRBJ2-5 TRBV29-1
ASSYSDGSNQPQH many TRBJ1-5 TRBV6-5
SARDRVGSGNTIY many TRBJ1-3 TRBV20-1
ASSRDRRDEQY few TRBJ2-7 TRBV7-2
SAPGQIYEQY many TRBJ2-7 TRBV20-1
ASKRAVAYNEQF few TRBJ2-1 TRBV6-2/TRBV6-3
ASSPRLWTVTYEQY many TRBJ2-7 TRBV12-3/TRBV12-4
ASSIRTADTEAF many TRBJ1-1 TRBV4-3
ASSYLGDEDTDTQY many TRBJ2-3 TRBV5-1
ASSLHSAGRTTQY many TRBJ2-5 TRBV5-6
ASSSFHTDTQY many TRBJ2-3 TRBV7-8
SAQRARITYEQY many TRBJ2-7 TRBV20-1
ASSLGDPSYTQY few TRBJ2-3 TRBV11-2
ASSLVRTGADGYT many TRBJ1-2 TRBV7-9
SARDPAGGTDTQY many TRBJ2-3 TRBV20-1
ASSEEGDGYT - TRBJ1-2 TRBV11-2
ASSFGGPPEQY many TRBJ2-7 TRBV28
ASSLIGSLNQPQH many TRBJ1-5 TRBV5-1
ASSLAGFRANEQF many TRBJ2-1 TRBV5-1
SAVNRVGYTEAF many TRBJ1-1 TRBV20-1
ASSLGIGTGSSGANVLT - TRBJ2-6 TRBV5-1
ASSLATVYNEQF many TRBJ2-1 TRBV7-8